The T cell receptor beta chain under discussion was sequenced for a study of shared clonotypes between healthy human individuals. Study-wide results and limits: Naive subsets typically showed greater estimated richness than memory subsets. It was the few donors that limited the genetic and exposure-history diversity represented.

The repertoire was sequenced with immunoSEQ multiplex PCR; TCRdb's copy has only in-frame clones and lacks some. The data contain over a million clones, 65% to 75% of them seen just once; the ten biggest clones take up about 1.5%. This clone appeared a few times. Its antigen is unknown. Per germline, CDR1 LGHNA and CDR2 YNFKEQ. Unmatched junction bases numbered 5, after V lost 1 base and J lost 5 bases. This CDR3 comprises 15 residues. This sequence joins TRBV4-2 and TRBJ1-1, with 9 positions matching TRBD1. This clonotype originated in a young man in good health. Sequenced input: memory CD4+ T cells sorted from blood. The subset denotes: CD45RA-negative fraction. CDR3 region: CASSQGQGVRTEAFF. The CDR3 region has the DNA TGTGCCAGCAGCCAAGGACAGGGGGTAAGAACTGAAGCTTTCTTT.